This passage covers 8 T cell receptor beta chains from one sample sequenced in a study of Ad26.COV2.S vaccination and SARS-CoV-2 variants. Treatment of the sample: over 15 received Ad26.COV2.S at low or high dose, single or two shots; five or six received placebo; per-sample allocation not given. Samples were taken on day 63 after the first vaccine or placebo injection. Sequenced by immunoSEQ multiplex PCR; TCRdb stores in-frame clones only, minus some. This repertoire shows 360,000 or so clones, about 89% found once; its top ten account for about 1.9%. The source material was peripheral blood, sampled in a trial of Ad26.COV2.S vaccine versus placebo. Every receptor here comes from a person between 18 and 59 years old who received the Ad26.COV2.S COVID-19 vaccine or a placebo.

The chain recombines TRBV21-1 with TRBJ2-7; the tabulated D call, TRBD1, remains unverified against the DNA. TRBV21-1 is a recognized pseudogene. This CDR3 region has 11 residues. The CDR3 sequence: CASTPGHEQYF. The DNA for the CDR3 is TGTGCCAGCACGCCAGGGCACGAGCAGTACTTC.

V usage is TRBV19 and J usage is TRBJ1-5, with D possibly TRBD1 on 6 matching bases. This CDR3 spans 14 amino acids. Per the germline V gene, CDR1 is LNHDA and CDR2 is SQIVND (reference sequence). V lost 3 bases to trimming and J lost 7 bases, with 13 bases between them. The CDR3 here is CASSMTGWGQPQHF. The DNA of the CDR3 is TGTGCCAGTAGTATGACAGGCTGGGGCCAGCCCCAGCATTTT.

This clone was detected only once. This chain links TRBV7-2 with TRBJ1-1; D might be TRBD1 (5 bases). The germline V and J ends were trimmed by 5 bases and 4 bases, with 14 bases remaining between them. The CDR3 totals 14 residues. Germline loops: CDR1 SGHTA, CDR2 FQGNSA. The CDR3 region is CASSRPGTSTEAFF. CDR3 nucleotide sequence: TGTGCCAGCAGCCGTCCCGGGACCTCCACTGAAGCTTTCTTT.

This clone appeared a single time. The chain recombines TRBV27 with TRBJ2-5; 9 positions agree with TRBD2. The CDR3 consists of 13 residues. Losses at the gene ends were 2 bases for V and 7 bases for J; bases not matched to a gene: 2. The germline V gene encodes CDR1 MNHEY and CDR2 SMNVEV (reference sequence). CDR3 sequence: CASSLDSGGTQYF. DNA for the CDR3: TGTGCCAGCAGTTTAGATAGCGGGGGGACCCAGTACTTC.

The chain employs TRBV18 and TRBJ1-5; tentatively, D is TRBD1 (6 bases). Trimming shortened V by 3 bases and J by 4 bases, and 13 bases separated the two germline ends. The length of the CDR3 is 15 residues. Germline-derived CDR1 and CDR2 are KGHSH and LQKENI. CDR3 in amino acids: CASSPDGTPNQPQHF. In DNA form, the CDR3 reads TGTGCCAGCTCACCGGACGGGACACCTAATCAGCCCCAGCATTTT.

CDR3 sequence: CASSLGGGSSYEQYF. The CDR3 DNA follows: TGTGCCAGCAGCTTAGGAGGGGGCAGCTCCTACGAGCAGTACTTC. The genes are TRBV7-6 and TRBJ2-7; 7 bases are shared with TRBD1. V gave up 1 base and J gave up 0 bases; unmatched junction bases: 3. Germline loops: CDR1 SGHVS, CDR2 FNYEAQ. There are 15 residues in the CDR3.

V and J are TRBV7-3 and TRBJ2-2, with a tentative D call TRBD1 (5 bases). The length of the CDR3 is 17 residues. Germline assignment: CDR1 SGHTA and CDR2 FQGTGA. V was shortened by 1 base and J by 0 bases, with 12 bases between the two germline ends. Here the CDR3 DNA reads TGTGCCAGCAGCTTAATTGGTGGCAGGGCGAACACCGGGGAGCTGTTTTTT. Amino acid sequence: CASSLIGGRANTGELFF.

The chain uses TRBV5-1 and TRBJ1-1; D uncertain. The germline gives CDR1 SGHRS, CDR2 YFSETQ. This CDR3 is built from 16 residues. V shed 0 bases and J shed 0 bases, with 12 bases lying between them. The CDR3 DNA reads TGCGCCAGCAGCTTGGCGGCAGCTCTGATGAACACTGAAGCTTTCTTT. As protein: CASSLAAALMNTEAFF.